This TCR beta chain originates from a study of CD4 T cells in relation to SARS-CoV-2 and coronaviruses (dated by TCRdb to the early 2020s). For the wider study: Shared crossreactive spike epitopes were mapped to their HLA restriction using patient-derived lymphoblastoid cell lines. At the level of individual TCR clonotypes, the study evaluated whether memory CD4+ T cells crossreact between the spike proteins of SARS-CoV-2 and those of common cold coronaviruses. The Adaptive Biotechnologies TCR-sequencing kit was used to sequence samples from three pre-COVID donors and the naive versus memory experiments, whereas other data were Illumina-based. A different, Illumina-based TCR-beta assay was used to sequence expansion assays from other donors in the study.

CD4+ T cells from unexposed donors were collected before the COVID-19 pandemic (2011-2018). Naive and memory CD4+ T cells were separated from cryopreserved PBMCs through CD4 enrichment, which was followed by EasySep naive CD4+ T cell enrichment. The leukapheresis product used for the unexposed donors was purchased from a commercial source. Ficoll-Paque PLUS gradient centrifugation was used to isolate PBMCs from leukapheresis product or whole blood. PBMCs were either cryopreserved at -140 degrees C or used fresh in the expansion assay. The QIAamp Micro DNA Kit was used to extract genomic DNA from the CD4+ T cells. General study outcomes and caveats: Crossreactivity analysis was centred on spike protein, so crossreactivity against other viral proteins was not assessed. The study was limited by small numbers of patients and tested TCRs. Memory CD4+ clonotypes crossrecognizing SARS-CoV-2 and at least one common cold coronavirus spike were found in 60% to 70% of donors. Sequencing naive versus memory cells indicated that the assay picks up memory recall responses, not primary responses primed during culture. Compared with monoreactive clones, crossreactive clones had significantly weaker SARS-CoV-2-driven expansion, a result consistent with antigenic imprinting. No donor contributed both pre-pandemic and post-infection samples, which limited tracing the source of pre-existing responses.

A single count supports this clone. Its target antigen remains unknown. No base qualities exist here, and no much larger clone lies one base off it. The CDR3 has 19 amino acids, counting the end cysteine and phenylalanine. Just the 57-base CDR3 DNA is kept, in frame starting at base 1. CDR1 MDHEN and CDR2 SYDVKM are derived from the germline V gene. The junction shows trimming of 6 bases on V and 2 bases on J, and the gene matches do not reach 21 bases of it. Uncultured naive and memory CD4+ T cell DNA received deep-resolution immunoSEQ TCR-beta sequencing. In the paper's pipeline: During preprocessing, nonproductive sequences were removed, along with CDR3s that did not begin with C, did not end with F or W, or were shorter than 7 amino acids. Cultured and uncultured naive and memory CD4+ repertoires were searched for previously identified spike- and CEF-reactive CDR3s. After three terminal residues were trimmed from each end, CDR3 homology was quantified as pairwise Levenshtein distance using the stringdist R package. Drawn from immuneACCESS, this table holds only the in-frame rearrangements with V and J called that TCRdb kept. Clones are partly lost; checked studies trace under half to an unresolved V gene and leave the rest unexplained. V and J calls and clone size are copied from that table; D and trimming were computed from the DNA. For this sample there are about 64,000 clones; over 90% appear just once. The top ten clones comprise around 0.13% of the sample.

Sequencing was carried out using naive CD4+ T cells from PBMCs. In light of the paper, this sample's cell subset or site label describes: naive CD4+ T cells isolated by negative enrichment. The sequence was obtained from a human donor in good health. The sequence links TRBV28 to TRBJ1-1; 7 nucleotides in the junction match TRBD1. This receptor has the CDR3 CASRAIWGGKGGGNTEAFF. In nucleotide form, the sequence is TGTGCCAGCAGGGCTATCTGGGGTGGAAAGGGAGGGGGCAACACTGAAGCTTTCTTT.